This T cell receptor (beta chain) was obtained from a study of blood T cell repertoires in COVID-19. The wider study: COVID-19 samples collected from the United States, Italy and Spain covered acute and convalescent phases. PBMCs, B-cell-depleted T cells, or T cells provided the cDNA or gDNA that made up the material.

In the original processing: The authors estimated nucleated cell counts from reference gene primer amplification. Data came from immunoSEQ multiplex PCR; TCRdb stores just in-frame clones and leaves some out. That table supplies the V and J calls and clone size; D and trimming were determined from the DNA. Altogether over 45,000 clones are present, around nine tenths being singletons, with the ten largest covering about 27%. This CDR3 region has 15 residues. V was pared by 0 bases and J by 9 bases, with 6 bases of the junction left unmatched. Germline assignment: CDR1 SGHRS and CDR2 YFSETQ. The gene calls are TRBV5-1 and TRBJ1-6; 7 nucleotides align to TRBD1. This clonotype was obtained from an elderly woman with acute or convalescent COVID-19. Sequenced input: peripheral blood. As DNA, the CDR3 is TGCGCCAGCAGCTTGGCCGTAGCAGGGGGTTCACCCCTCCACTTT. Translating it yields CASSLAVAGGSPLHF.